This TCR beta chain was profiled in a study of blood T cell repertoires in COVID-19. Study-wide background: Before being deemed recovered, Cohort 3 donors had two negative PCRs, clearance, or symptom resolution. Material from acute and convalescent COVID-19 was sourced from the United States, Italy and Spain. Sources were T cells, B-cell-depleted T cells, or PBMCs; the material itself was cDNA or gDNA.

The assay was immunoSEQ multiplex PCR, and TCRdb's table has in-frame clones only and misses some. The sample lists roughly 160,000 clones; around 80% were seen once. Grouping used clinical history reported by participants in a survey and questionnaire. Looked up from germline, CDR1 is KGHSH and CDR2 is LQKENI. This CDR3 is 14 amino acids long. Losses at the gene ends were 4 bases for V and 4 bases for J; bases not matched to a gene: 2. The chain combines TRBV18 with TRBJ2-1; TRBD2 agrees at 9 bases. Sequenced input: PBMCs or T cells enriched from blood (not recorded which). The TCR sequence derives from a woman aged 70-85 years in a cohort exposed to, infected with or recovered from COVID-19 (not recorded which). CDR3 sequence reads: CASSRTSAYNEQFF. The CDR3 bases are TGTGCCAGCTCACGGACTAGCGCGTACAATGAGCAGTTCTTC. Full variable domain (outside the CDR3, taken from reference TRBV18 and TRBJ2-1): NAGVMQNPRHLVRRRGQEARLRCSPMKGHSHVYWYRQLPEEGLKFMVYLQKENIIDESGMPKERFSAEFPKEGPSILRIQQVVRGDSAAYFCASSRTSAYNEQFFGPGTRLTVL.